This passage covers 30 T cell receptor beta chains from one sample sequenced in a study of blood T cell repertoires in COVID-19 (dated by TCRdb to about 2020). Library prep was done by the immunoSEQ multiplex PCR assay. Here the immuneACCESS table is served through TCRdb, limited to in-frame sequences with V and J called. Missing clones are a known gap in these copies; in checked studies unresolved V genes cover under half, and the rest lacks a known reason. Counted in this sample were 50,000 to 75,000 clones; 73% of them appeared once. The ten largest clones capture less than 20% of the sample. Sequencing input: peripheral blood. The source is a woman between 45 and 65 years old with active or convalescent COVID-19.

The rearrangement uses TRBV6-1 and TRBJ2-7; D remains unclear. Germline CDR1 reads MNHNS; CDR2 reads SASEGT. V lost 3 bases, J lost 6 bases, and 9 bases lay in between. The CDR3 contains 12 residues. The CDR3 DNA reads TGTGCCAGCAGTGACCTTGGCGGCGAGCAGTACTTC. Amino acid sequence: CASSDLGGEQYF.

In this sample, this clone turned up many times. The chain carries TRBV19 and TRBJ1-4; 9 bases are shared with TRBD1. Trimming removed 2 bases from V and 5 bases from J; junction bases left unmatched: 6. Germline V gene sequence: CDR1 LNHDA, CDR2 SQIVND (reference sequence). The CDR3 consists of 16 residues. The chain's CDR3 is CASSIRRTGVNEKLFF. Here the CDR3 DNA reads TGTGCCAGTAGTATACGGCGGACAGGGGTGAATGAAAAACTGTTTTTT.

There are a few counts of this clone. The CDR3 region is CASRSRDSGQLGKGYTF. In DNA, the CDR3 is TGTGCCAGCAGGAGTCGGGACAGTGGACAACTTGGAAAAGGCTACACCTTC. This rearrangement joins TRBV2 to TRBJ1-2, with 7 positions matching TRBD1. V was clipped by 6 bases and J by 8 bases; unmatched bases: 21. This CDR3 has 17 amino acids. Germline CDR1 is SNHLY and CDR2 is FYNNEI.

This chain connects TRBV7-2 to TRBJ1-6; no clear D. This CDR3 is built from 14 residues. Germline V gives CDR1 SGHTA, CDR2 FQGNSA. Trimming took off 7 bases at V and 8 bases at J, with 15 bases between the two ends. The CDR3 here is CASTLGPSDSPLHF. The CDR3, as DNA: TGTGCCAGCACCCTAGGTCCGTCTGATTCACCCCTCCACTTT.

The rearrangement uses TRBV6-6 and TRBJ1-2; no clear D gene. CDR3 length equals 13 residues. With 7 bases removed from V and 4 bases from J, the gap between germline ends came to 13 bases. CDR1 is MNHNY and CDR2 is SVGAGI in the germline V gene (reference sequence). CDR3 amino acids: CASNREPSYGYTF. The CDR3 nucleotides are TGTGCCAGCAACCGAGAACCCTCCTATGGCTACACCTTC.

CDR3 protein: CASNYRGGHQPQHF. The CDR3 DNA is TGTGCCAGCAACTACCGGGGGGGGCATCAGCCCCAGCATTTT. This chain connects TRBV2 to TRBJ1-5; the D gene is possibly TRBD1 (6 bases). Germline V gene lookup returns CDR1 SNHLY and CDR2 FYNNEI. This CDR3 region has 14 residues. Deletions cut 7 bases from V and 5 bases from J, with 15 bases between.

The chain links TRBV19 to TRBJ2-7, with 7 bases lining up with TRBD2. The CDR3 is made up of 15 amino acids. Germline-derived CDR1 and CDR2 are LNHDA and SQIVND (reference sequence). V trimming: 4 bases; J trimming: 0 bases; junction bases outside the gene matches: 6. CDR3 loop: CASSKIAGRSYEQYF. CDR3 nucleotides: TGTGCCAGTAGTAAAATAGCGGGTCGCTCCTACGAGCAGTACTTC.

This rearrangement joins TRBV18 to TRBJ1-2, with D possibly TRBD1 on 6 matching bases. Germline CDR1 and CDR2: KGHSH and LQKENI. With 3 bases removed from V and 4 bases from J, the gap between germline ends came to 6 bases. CDR3 length: 12 residues. Here the CDR3 reads CASSPDSYGYTF. The CDR3 bases are TGTGCCAGCTCACCGGACAGCTATGGCTACACCTTC.

V usage is TRBV18 and J usage is TRBJ2-7; TRBD2 aligns across 10 bases. V lost 2 bases to trimming and J lost 4 bases; unmatched junction nucleotides: 5. This CDR3 is 15 amino acids long. Germline CDR1 and CDR2: KGHSH and LQKENI. The CDR3 DNA reads as TGTGCCAGCTCACCAGAACCGGGACTAGCGTACGAGCAGTACTTC. It encodes CASSPEPGLAYEQYF.

This clone is a singleton in its sample. The chain is built from TRBV19 and TRBJ2-7; TRBD1 agrees at 8 bases. Trimming took 4 bases from V and 2 from J; bases not matched to a gene: 7. This CDR3 has 15 amino acids. The germline CDR1 and CDR2 sequences are LNHDA and SQIVND (reference sequence). CDR3 protein: CASSNEWTGTYEQYF. CDR3 sequence (DNA): TGTGCCAGTAGTAATGAATGGACAGGGACCTACGAGCAGTACTTC.

The chain couples TRBV2 to TRBJ2-1, with TRBD2 identical over 10 bases. CDR1 is SNHLY, CDR2 FYNNEI, per germline. The CDR3 has 16 amino acids. V was clipped by 4 bases and J by 5 bases; unmatched bases: 8. CDR3 residues: CASSVTGTSVDNEQFF. CDR3 nucleotide sequence: TGTGCCAGCAGTGTTACCGGGACTAGCGTCGACAATGAGCAGTTCTTC.

CDR3 loop: CASSLGTDLRGGEQYF. Written as DNA, the CDR3 is TGTGCCAGCAGCTTGGGGACAGATCTTCGAGGAGGCGAGCAGTACTTC. This sequence joins TRBV5-8 and TRBJ2-7; D possibly corresponds to TRBD1 (6 bases). This CDR3 is 16 amino acids long. Trimming stripped 0 bases from V and 6 bases from J, with 19 bases between. Germline V gene sequence: CDR1 SGHTS, CDR2 YDEGEE.

This chain links TRBV18 with TRBJ2-2, with 11 bases lining up with TRBD2. CDR3 size: 17 residues. The J segment lost 7 bases and the V segment lost 4 bases, leaving 11 bases of the junction unmatched. Germline values: CDR1 KGHSH, CDR2 LQKENI. The CDR3 nucleotides are TGTGCCAGCTCACGATCCGGGACTAGCGGCCCCAGCGGGGAGCTGTTTTTT. Its protein product is CASSRSGTSGPSGELFF.

This clone was recorded a few times. This chain uses TRBV5-1 with TRBJ2-3, with 9 nucleotides matching TRBD2. The ends lost 4 bases at V and 4 bases at J; junction bases unmatched: 7. CDR1 and CDR2 from the germline V gene are SGHRS and YFSETQ. CDR3 length equals 15 residues. This chain's CDR3 is CASSQLAGEADTQYF. In DNA form, the CDR3 reads TGCGCCAGCAGCCAATTAGCGGGAGAGGCAGATACGCAGTATTTT.

The chain combines TRBV19 with TRBJ1-1, with 10 positions matching TRBD1. The CDR3 has 14 residues. CDR1 and CDR2 (germline): LNHDA, SQIVND (reference sequence). Germline trimming cut 6 bases from V and 1 base from J; bases unmatched to any gene: 2. The CDR3 is CASSWTGGNTEAFF. The DNA for the CDR3 is TGTGCCAGTAGCTGGACAGGGGGGAACACTGAAGCTTTCTTT.

The chain has TRBV28 and TRBJ2-7; TRBD1 is a possible D gene (6 bases). CDR1 MDHEN and CDR2 SYDVKM come from the germline V gene. This CDR3 comprises 13 residues. The V and J ends lost 5 bases and 2 bases respectively, with 10 bases between them. For the CDR3, the DNA is TGTGCCAGCAGTCCGGACAGCACCTACGAGCAGTACTTC. Translation gives CASSPDSTYEQYF. Supplemented by reference TRBV28 and TRBJ2-7, the full variable domain reads DVKVTQSSRYLVKRTGEKVFLECVQDMDHENMFWYRQDPGLGLRLIYFSYDVKMKEKGDIPEGYSVSREKKERFSLILESASTNQTSMYLCASSPDSTYEQYFGPGTRLTVT.

This clone was picked up a small number of times. This chain uses TRBV11-3 with TRBJ2-2, with 7 bases that match TRBD2. CDR1 is SGHNT, CDR2 YENEEA, per germline. This CDR3 has 17 amino acids. J lost 4 bases, V lost 1 base, and 9 bases had no gene match. CDR3 sequence (DNA): TGTGCCAGCAGCTTAGTCAGCGGGGCAGGGAGCACCGGGGAGCTGTTTTTT. Translated: CASSLVSGAGSTGELFF.

CDR3: CASSWSGASGELFF. CDR3 DNA: TGTGCCAGCAGTTGGAGCGGGGCGTCCGGGGAGCTGTTTTTT. This chain joins TRBV3-1 (or the pseudogene TRBV3-2) and TRBJ2-2; 7 bases agree with TRBD2. CDR1 is LGHDT and CDR2 is YNNKEL in the germline V gene (reference sequence). The J segment lost 6 bases and the V segment lost 6 bases, leaving 7 bases of the junction unmatched. CDR3 length: 14 residues.

This chain joins TRBV15 and TRBJ1-1, with 7 bases matching TRBD1. J gave up 6 bases and V 1 base, and 5 bases lay outside the gene matches. The CDR3 covers 14 residues. Germline V gene sequence: CDR1 LNHNV, CDR2 YYDKDF (reference sequence). The CDR3 DNA reads TGTGCCACCAGCAGAGGACAGGGATGGGCTGAAGCTTTCTTT. Translating gives CATSRGQGWAEAFF. Filled out from reference TRBV15 and TRBJ1-1, the complete variable domain reads DAMVIQNPRYQVTQFGKPVTLSCSQTLNHNVMYWYQQKSSQAPKLLFHYYDKDFNNEADTPDNFQSRRPNTSFCFLDIRSPGLGDTAMYLCATSRGQGWAEAFFGQGTRLTVV.

The chain links TRBV5-1 to TRBJ2-7; 7 bases line up with TRBD1. CDR3 length equals 14 residues. The germline V gene encodes CDR1 SGHRS and CDR2 YFSETQ. Trimming cost V 1 base and J 3 bases; bases outside gene matches: 4. The CDR3 protein is CASSLTGVGYEQYF. The CDR3 nucleotides read TGCGCCAGCAGCTTGACAGGGGTAGGCTACGAGCAGTACTTC.

The chain recombines TRBV10-1 with TRBJ2-5, with 12 bases fitting TRBD2. The CDR3 has 14 amino acids. Germline V lookup: CDR1 WNHNN, CDR2 SYGVQD (reference sequence). Trimming cost V 5 bases and J 4 bases; bases outside gene matches: 2. CDR3 bases: TGCGCCAGCAGTCCGGGACTAGCGGGAGAGACCCAGTACTTC. Encoded protein: CASSPGLAGETQYF.

This chain joins TRBV3-1 (or the pseudogene TRBV3-2) and TRBJ1-3; the D gene is possibly TRBD1 (5 bases). This CDR3 is 16 amino acids long. Trimming pared 4 bases from V and 0 bases from J, leaving 13 bases between. Looked up from germline, CDR1 is LGHDT and CDR2 is YNNKEL (reference sequence). The CDR3 DNA reads TGTGCCAGCAGCCGAACCGGACACCCCTCTGGAAACACCATATATTTT. Amino acids: CASSRTGHPSGNTIYF.

This CDR3 reads CASSPQGQPDHEQYF. Here the CDR3 DNA reads TGTGCCAGCTCACCACAAGGACAGCCCGACCACGAGCAGTACTTC. The chain links TRBV18 to TRBJ2-7, with D possibly being TRBD1 (6 bases). Trimming cost V 1 base and J 5 bases, with 15 bases left between them. The CDR3 spans 15 residues. CDR1 and CDR2 (germline): KGHSH, LQKENI.

This clone was recorded a few times. The rearrangement joins TRBV16 to TRBJ1-5; D uncertain. The V and J ends lost 2 bases and 7 bases respectively, with 9 bases between them. Germline V lookup: CDR1 KGHSY, CDR2 FQNENV. The CDR3 consists of 13 residues. CDR3 DNA sequence: TGTGCCAGCAGCCAACGGGAGGGACAGCCCCAGCATTTT. Translation: CASSQREGQPQHF.

J is TRBJ2-5 and V is TRBV28; 14 nucleotides match TRBD2. The germline CDR1 and CDR2 sequences are MDHEN and SYDVKM. CDR3 length: 18 amino acids. Germline trimming cut 6 bases from V and 2 bases from J; bases unmatched to any gene: 11. In DNA, the CDR3 is TGTGCCAGCAGGGTGACTAGCGGGAGGGGTAAAAGACAAGAGACCCAGTACTTC. Protein sequence: CASRVTSGRGKRQETQYF.

V usage is TRBV30 and J usage is TRBJ1-2; 10 bases fit TRBD1. CDR1 is GTSNPN, CDR2 SVGIG, per germline (reference sequence). CDR3 length: 15 amino acids. V dropped 1 base and J dropped 3; count of bases not matched to a gene: 5. DNA for the CDR3: TGTGCCTGGAGTGAGACAGGGGGCTTTTACTATGGCTACACCTTC. Encoded protein: CAWSETGGFYYGYTF.

The genes are TRBV5-1 and TRBJ1-2; 8 bases fit TRBD1. Germline V lookup: CDR1 SGHRS, CDR2 YFSETQ. This CDR3 is 15 amino acids long. V was pared by 7 bases and J by 1 base, with 9 bases of the junction left unmatched. The CDR3: CASVPGTGFNYGYTF. CDR3 nucleotide sequence: TGCGCCAGCGTACCCGGGACAGGATTTAACTATGGCTACACCTTC.

The chain joins TRBV7-9 to TRBJ1-1, with TRBD1 identical over 9 bases. CDR3 length equals 13 residues. With V trimmed by 5 bases and J by 4 bases, 2 bases remained unmatched. Looked up from germline, CDR1 is SEHNR and CDR2 is FQNEAQ (reference sequence). The CDR3 nucleotides read TGTGCCAGCAGCGCGACAGGGGGCACTGAAGCTTTCTTT. Its protein product is CASSATGGTEAFF.

With respect to this clone: One end of the junction is discordant with germline, which a read error may explain. As DNA, the CDR3 is TGTGCCAGCAGCTCGGGACAGGGTAGCGATCAGCCCCAGCATTTT. Its protein product is CASSSGQGSDQPQHF. The chain has TRBV7-9 and TRBJ1-5; 9 nucleotides agree with TRBD1. The germline gives CDR1 SEHNR, CDR2 FQNEAQ (reference sequence). This CDR3 region has 15 residues.

The gene calls are TRBV5-1 and TRBJ2-7; TRBD2 agrees at 9 bases. From germline, CDR1 is SGHRS and CDR2 YFSETQ. The CDR3 is 17 amino acids. With V trimmed by 2 bases and J by 4 bases, 13 bases remained unmatched. Here the CDR3 reads CASSFGLAPAELYEQYF. In nucleotides, the CDR3 is TGCGCCAGCAGCTTCGGACTAGCGCCAGCAGAACTTTACGAGCAGTACTTC.